This T cell receptor beta chain appears in the sequencing data of a study of blood T cell repertoires in COVID-19. Across the whole study: Acute-phase and convalescent COVID-19 samples originated in the United States, Italy and Spain. Nucleic acid was either cDNA or gDNA, and it came from T cells, B-cell-depleted T cells, or PBMCs.

Some clones are missing from TCRdb's copy, which holds only in-frame ones; the method was immunoSEQ multiplex PCR. The sample has hundreds of thousands of clones, 89% seen once. The sample was peripheral blood. The TCR originated in a woman aged 25 to 45 with COVID-19, enrolled during active disease.

The chain's CDR3 is CASSLVRQTPTF. The CDR3 coding sequence is TGTGCCAGCAGCTTAGTGCGGCAGACCCCCACCTTC. The V gene is TRBV7-2, the J gene TRBJ1-2; D is unclear. The CDR3 has 12 amino acids. CDR1 and CDR2 from the germline V gene are SGHTA and FQGNSA. V was cut by 1 base and J by 13 bases, with 13 bases left in between.